Listed below are T cell receptor beta chains from one sample, sequenced in a study of shared clonotypes between healthy human individuals. Sequencing used immunoSEQ multiplex PCR; TCRdb keeps in-frame clones, though not all of them. The table includes about 2.3 million clones, 93% detected once. Sequenced sample: naive CD4+ T cells from PBMCs. The receptors here all came from a young man in good health. Some clones in this sample may be carry-over from other donors' samples. The CDR3 runs from the conserved cysteine through the conserved F or W. A D gene is named only where the DNA matches it firmly. Expanded clones get a size class; other rows say once, few or many, or leave the size out.

NA,TRBV28,TRBD1,TRBJ2-4,TGTGCCAGCAGTCCTACAGGGGGAGGTTTTGAATTC,CASSPTGGGFEF
once,TRBV7-2,TRBD1,TRBJ2-3,TGTGCCAGCAGCTCCAGGGGGTTGACAGATACGCAGTATTTT,CASSSRGLTDTQYF
NA,TRBV29-1,NA,TRBJ2-7,TGCAGCGTCCATGGACGACATTCCTACGAGCAGTACTTC,CSVHGRHSYEQYF
NA,TRBV4-1,TRBD2,TRBJ2-5,TGCGCCAGCAGCCAAGCAGTAGCGGGAGGCCAAGAGACCCAGTACTTC,CASSQAVAGGQETQYF
NA,TRBV28,TRBD1,TRBJ2-7,TGTGCCAGCAGTGGGAGCACGATGACAGGGCTTCGCTACGAGCAGTACTTC,CASSGSTMTGLRYEQYF
NA,TRBV19,NA,TRBJ1-1,TGTGTTGCCCTCCCTGGGGGGAGTACTGAAGCTTTCTTT,CVALPGGSTEAFF
NA,TRBV7-9,NA,TRBJ2-3,TGTGCCAGCAGCTTAGGGTGGGAGGTTCCCACAGATACGCAGTATTTT,CASSLGWEVPTDTQYF
NA,TRBV27,NA,TRBJ2-2,TGTGCCAGCTCCCCTTCTGGACGCGCCTCATGGACCGGGGAGCTGTTTTTT,CASSPSGRASWTGELFF
NA,TRBV19,TRBD1,TRBJ1-1,TGTGCCAGTAGTATAGATCCTGACAGGGCAACCGAAGCTTTCTTT,CASSIDPDRATEAFF
NA,TRBV4-2,TRBD2,TRBJ2-1,TGTGCCAGCAGCCCGGGGAGCCTGGGACTAGCGGGAGTCCTCTCCTACAATGAGCAGTTCTTC,CASSPGSLGLAGVLSYNEQFF
NA,TRBV9,NA,TRBJ2-6,TGTGCCAGCAGCGCCCGACCCCTGTCCGGGGCCAACGTCCTGACTTTC,CASSARPLSGANVLTF
NA,TRBV18,NA,TRBJ2-3,TGTGCCAGCTCACGTTCTTCCCCGGGGGCCACAGATACGCAGTATTTT,CASSRSSPGATDTQYF
few,TRBV29-1,TRBD1,TRBJ1-1,TGCAGCGTTGCGGTTGGACAGGGAGGTTCTGAAGCTTTCTTT,CSVAVGQGGSEAFF
NA,TRBV28,NA,TRBJ1-2,TGTGCCAGCCAGACTGGGAAGTTCCGGACCGACGGGAACTATGGCTACACCTTC,CASQTGKFRTDGNYGYTF
NA,TRBV4-3,NA,TRBJ1-5,TGCGCCAGCAGCGGGAGGGGGGTAGTAGATCAGCCCCAGCATTTT,CASSGRGVVDQPQHF
NA,TRBV5-4,NA,TRBJ2-5,TGTGCCAGCAGCTCCCTAGGGGCGGGACGACAAGAGACCCAGTACTTC,CASSSLGAGRQETQYF
NA,TRBV19,NA,TRBJ1-5,TGTGCCAGTAGATTAGATGAGGGGAATCAGCCCCAGCATTTT,CASRLDEGNQPQHF
NA,TRBV10-1,TRBD2,TRBJ2-1,TGCGCCAGCTCTGCGGGTCGATGGGAGGGCCACTACAATGAGCAGTTCTTC,CASSAGRWEGHYNEQFF
NA,TRBV7-9,TRBD1,TRBJ1-6,TGTGCCAGCAGCTTACTAGGGACAGGGAATTCACCCCTCCACTTT,CASSLLGTGNSPLHF
NA,TRBV9,NA,TRBJ1-3,TGTGCCAGCAGCGTCTCTGGAAACACCATATATTTT,CASSVSGNTIYF
NA,TRBV19,NA,TRBJ1-1,TGTGCCAGTAGTATAAATATAGGGAACACTGAAGCTTTCTTT,CASSINIGNTEAFF
NA,TRBV28,TRBD1,TRBJ2-7,TGTGCCAGCAGCCTCACCGGGACAGGGGACTCCTACGAGCAGTACTTC,CASSLTGTGDSYEQYF
NA,TRBV7-2,NA,TRBJ1-5,TGTGCCAGCAGCCGGGGACGGGGGTATAGCAATCAGCCCCAGCATTTT,CASSRGRGYSNQPQHF
NA,TRBV5-1,TRBD1,TRBJ1-4,TGCGCCAGCAGCCCGGGACAGGGGGCTGCTAATGAAAAACTGTTTTTT,CASSPGQGAANEKLFF
NA,TRBV28,TRBD2,TRBJ2-3,TGTGCCAGCAGCTTCGGACTAGCGGGAGGCACAGATACGCAGTATTTT,CASSFGLAGGTDTQYF
NA,TRBV5-1,NA,TRBJ2-5,TGCGCCAGCAGCTTGGCCGTGGGAGGACCTTTGGAAGAGACCCAGTACTTC,CASSLAVGGPLEETQYF
NA,TRBV6-6,NA,TRBJ1-1,TGTGCCAGCAGCGGTAACAGTGGGTTTTCTTTCTTT,CASSGNSGFSFF
NA,TRBV5-1,NA,TRBJ2-7,TGCGCCAGCAGCCTAGGTGGGGAGGGGGCCAGCGAGCAGTACTTC,CASSLGGEGASEQYF
NA,TRBV5-1,NA,TRBJ1-3,TGCGCCAGCAGGCGAACCGATACAGATCCCTCTGGAAACACCATATATTTT,CASRRTDTDPSGNTIYF
NA,TRBV27,NA,TRBJ2-3,TGTGCCAGCAGTCCGTGGACAAGTCGGCCTGATACGCAGTATTTT,CASSPWTSRPDTQYF
NA,TRBV29-1,TRBD2,TRBJ2-3,TGCAGCGTTGAGACGCCGGGACTACACGGCGATACGCAGTATTTT,CSVETPGLHGDTQYF
NA,TRBV25-1,NA,TRBJ2-1,TGTGCCAGCACAACCCTGGGCAACAATGAGCAGTTCTTC,CASTTLGNNEQFF
NA,TRBV30,NA,TRBJ2-1,TGTGCCTGGAGTGTACCTGGCAGGGAGGAGCAGTTCTTC,CAWSVPGREEQFF
NA,TRBV15,NA,TRBJ1-3,TGTGCCACCAGCAGAAGAGGACAGATTACTGGAAACACCATATATTTT,CATSRRGQITGNTIYF
NA,TRBV2,TRBD2,TRBJ2-1,TGTGCCAGCAGTGGAGGGCGGGAGAAGAACAATGAGCAGTTCTTC,CASSGGREKNNEQFF
NA,TRBV30,NA,TRBJ1-4,TGTGCCTGGAGTAGCGCAGGGAGGGGGGAAAAACTGTTTTTT,CAWSSAGRGEKLFF
NA,TRBV5-1,TRBD1,TRBJ2-3,TGCGCCAGCAGCGGGGGACAGGGGAGCACAGATACGCAGTATTTT,CASSGGQGSTDTQYF
NA,TRBV7-3,TRBD2,TRBJ2-1,TGTGCCAGCAGCCCCCGGGGACTAGCGGGAGGGCATGAGCAGTTCTTC,CASSPRGLAGGHEQFF
NA,TRBV4-3,NA,TRBJ2-7,TGCGCCAGCAGCCAAGACCCTACTTCATACGAGCAGTACTTC,CASSQDPTSYEQYF
NA,TRBV7-9,TRBD1,TRBJ2-1,TGTGCCAGCAGCCCCCCGGACAGGGGGGGGTTCTTC,CASSPPDRGGFF
NA,TRBV14,NA,TRBJ2-3,TGTGCCAGCAGCCAAGCCCGGAAAGGGGTGGGCACAGATACGCAGTATTTT,CASSQARKGVGTDTQYF
few,TRBV10-3,NA,TRBJ2-2,TGTGCCATCAGCGGGAGAGGCACCGGGGAGCTGTTTTTT,CAISGRGTGELFF
NA,TRBV5-1,NA,TRBJ2-5,TGCGCCAGCAGCCCGCTAGGGAGCGGAACCCAAGAGACCCAGTACTTC,CASSPLGSGTQETQYF
once,TRBV29-1,NA,TRBJ2-3,TGCAGCGTTGAGGAGAGCACCACAGATACGCAGTATTTT,CSVEESTTDTQYF
NA,TRBV6-6,NA,TRBJ1-4,TGTGCCAGCAGTTACGCCAATCCCGGGCAAGAAAAACTGTTTTTT,CASSYANPGQEKLFF
NA,TRBV29-1,NA,TRBJ1-2,TGCAGCGTTGATCGGAGGACAGAGAACTATGGCTACACCTTC,CSVDRRTENYGYTF
NA,TRBV27,TRBD2,TRBJ2-7,TGTGCCAGCAGCCGCCTTGGGGCGGGAGGGCTTTACTACGAGCAGTACTTC,CASSRLGAGGLYYEQYF
NA,TRBV30,NA,TRBJ2-3,TGTGCCTGGATTGATGAGGGGGCAGATACGCAGTATTTT,CAWIDEGADTQYF